Each of the 4 T cell receptor beta chains below was sequenced from the same sample in a study of control samples from healthy donors and cancer patients. Clones were read by immunoSEQ multiplex PCR, and TCRdb kept only the in-frame ones, dropping some. The sample shows tens of thousands of clones, around 95% of them seen only once. Sequencing input: blood. The origin of the receptors is a man younger than 45 in good health.

This chain uses TRBV11-3 with TRBJ2-1; D call uncertain. Trimming left V 0 bases short and J 3 bases short, with 3 bases between. The CDR3 extends over 13 amino acids. Germline values: CDR1 SGHNT, CDR2 YENEEA. In nucleotides, the CDR3 is TGTGCCAGCAGCTTAGAGTACTACAATGAGCAGTTCTTC. This sequence encodes CASSLEYYNEQFF.

The rearrangement uses TRBV7-2 and TRBJ1-1; D not resolved. Looked up from germline, CDR1 is SGHTA and CDR2 is FQGNSA. This CDR3 is 14 amino acids long. V was trimmed by 4 bases and J by 1 base, leaving 10 bases between them. CDR3 residues: CASSSTTSNTEAFF. The CDR3 DNA reads TGTGCCAGCAGCTCGACCACCTCGAACACTGAAGCTTTCTTT.

The chain links TRBV6-1 to TRBJ2-7, with D tentatively TRBD1 (6 bases). Germline loops: CDR1 MNHNS, CDR2 SASEGT. The V end lost 0 bases, the J end lost 1 base, and 10 bases lay between the germline ends. CDR3 length equals 15 residues. The CDR3 loop is CASSEALQGSYEQYF. In DNA form, the CDR3 reads TGTGCCAGCAGTGAAGCACTCCAGGGGTCCTACGAGCAGTACTTC.

This chain uses TRBV21-1 with TRBJ2-7; no DNA check was done on the table's D call, TRBD1. TRBV21-1 has pseudogene status. The CDR3 totals 15 residues. The CDR3 is CASSEPGTGTCEQYF. The CDR3 DNA is TGTGCCAGCAGTGAACCCGGGACAGGGACCTGCGAGCAGTACTTC.